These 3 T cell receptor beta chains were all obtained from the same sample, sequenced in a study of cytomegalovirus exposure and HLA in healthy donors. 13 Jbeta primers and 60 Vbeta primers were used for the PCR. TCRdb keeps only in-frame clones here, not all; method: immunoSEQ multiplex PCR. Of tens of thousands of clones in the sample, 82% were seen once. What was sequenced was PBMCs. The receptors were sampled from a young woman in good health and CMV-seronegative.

CDR3 region: CASSLQRGTGALTNEKLFF. DNA of the CDR3: TGCGCCAGCAGCCTTCAACGGGGGACAGGGGCCCTTACTAATGAAAAACTGTTTTTT. This chain connects TRBV4-1 to TRBJ1-4, with TRBD1 matching 10 bases. Trimming cost V 4 bases and J 2 bases; bases outside gene matches: 13. CDR3 length equals 19 residues. Per germline, CDR1 MGHRA and CDR2 YSYEKL.

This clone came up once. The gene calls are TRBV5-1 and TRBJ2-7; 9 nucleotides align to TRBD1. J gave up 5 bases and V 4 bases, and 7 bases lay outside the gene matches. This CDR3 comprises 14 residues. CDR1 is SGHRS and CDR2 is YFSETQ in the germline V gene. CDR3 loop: CASSEGQGRDEQYF. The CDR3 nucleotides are TGCGCCAGCAGCGAGGGACAGGGTAGGGACGAGCAGTACTTC.

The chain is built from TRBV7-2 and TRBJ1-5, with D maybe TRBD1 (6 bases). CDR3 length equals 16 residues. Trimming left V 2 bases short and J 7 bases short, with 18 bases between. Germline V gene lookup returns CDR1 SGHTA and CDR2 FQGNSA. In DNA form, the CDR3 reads TGTGCCAGCAGCTTATCCGCCCACAGGGCGGAACAGCCCCAGCATTTT. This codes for CASSLSAHRAEQPQHF.